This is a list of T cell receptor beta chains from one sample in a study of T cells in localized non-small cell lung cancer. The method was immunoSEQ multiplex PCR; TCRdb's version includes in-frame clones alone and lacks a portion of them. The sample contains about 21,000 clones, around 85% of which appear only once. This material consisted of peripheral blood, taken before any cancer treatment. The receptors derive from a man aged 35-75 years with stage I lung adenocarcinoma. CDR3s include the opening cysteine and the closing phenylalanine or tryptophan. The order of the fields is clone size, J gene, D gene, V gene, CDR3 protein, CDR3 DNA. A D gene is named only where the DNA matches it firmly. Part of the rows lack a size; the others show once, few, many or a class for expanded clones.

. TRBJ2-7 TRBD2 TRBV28 CASSFGARGSSYEQYF TGTGCCAGCAGTTTCGGCGCTCGCGGGAGCTCCTACGAGCAGTACTTC
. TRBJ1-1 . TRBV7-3 CASSLGGSGTEAFF TGTGCCAGCAGCTTAGGGGGATCAGGCACTGAAGCTTTCTTT
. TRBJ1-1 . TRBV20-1 CSATRQFEAFF TGCAGTGCTACGAGGCAGTTTGAAGCTTTCTTT
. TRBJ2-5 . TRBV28 CASSPAEGTRGETQYF TGTGCCAGCAGTCCCGCCGAGGGCACTAGGGGGGAGACCCAGTACTTC
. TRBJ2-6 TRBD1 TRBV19 CASSQDRGLRGANVLTF TGTGCCAGTAGTCAGGACAGGGGGCTGCGTGGGGCCAACGTCCTGACTTTC
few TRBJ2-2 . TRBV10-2 CASRDLLVQSTGELFF TGCGCCAGCCGGGACCTGCTGGTGCAATCCACCGGGGAGCTGTTTTTT
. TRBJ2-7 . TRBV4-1 CASSQGIFVRGAHEQYF TGCGCCAGCAGCCAAGGTATCTTCGTAAGGGGGGCCCACGAGCAGTACTTC
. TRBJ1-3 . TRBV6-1 CASSDWGGGNTIYF TGTGCCAGCAGTGACTGGGGCGGCGGAAACACCATATATTTT
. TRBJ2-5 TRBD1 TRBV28 CASSFPTGLPQETQYF TGTGCCAGCAGTTTCCCGACAGGGCTTCCCCAAGAGACCCAGTACTTC
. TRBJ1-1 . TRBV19 CASSHLGAGDTEAFF TGTGCCAGTAGCCACCTCGGGGCTGGGGACACTGAAGCTTTCTTT
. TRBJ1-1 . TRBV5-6 CASSLEPNTEAFF TGTGCCAGCAGCTTGGAACCGAACACTGAAGCTTTCTTT
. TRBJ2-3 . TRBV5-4 CASSSEFGAPSSTDTQYF TGTGCCAGCAGCTCAGAATTCGGGGCACCTTCTAGCACAGATACGCAGTATTTT
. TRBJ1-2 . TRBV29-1 CSVGEPGRGNYGYTF TGCAGCGTTGGGGAACCGGGACGGGGTAACTATGGCTACACCTTC
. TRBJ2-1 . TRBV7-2 CASSLNWRGEQFF TGTGCCAGCAGCTTAAACTGGCGGGGTGAGCAGTTCTTC
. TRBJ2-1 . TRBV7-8 CASSLTVPLTYNEQFF TGTGCCAGCAGCTTGACAGTGCCCCTCACCTACAATGAGCAGTTCTTC
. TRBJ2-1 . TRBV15 CATSLQRLYNEQFF TGTGCCACCAGCCTGCAGAGACTCTACAATGAGCAGTTCTTC
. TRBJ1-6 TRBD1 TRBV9 CASSVVGGGGSPLHF TGTGCCAGCAGCGTAGTGGGAGGGGGCGGATCACCCCTCCACTTT
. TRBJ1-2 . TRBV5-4 CASSLTTGAGYTF TGTGCCAGCAGCTTGACGACGGGAGCGGGCTACACCTTC
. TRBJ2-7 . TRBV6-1 CASSPTGSSYEQYF TGTGCCAGCAGCCCAACTGGAAGCTCCTACGAGCAGTACTTC
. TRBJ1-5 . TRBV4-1 CASSPFLRGILGQPQHF TGCGCCAGCAGCCCCTTCTTAAGGGGGATTCTCGGTCAGCCCCAGCATTTT
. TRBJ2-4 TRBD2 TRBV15 CATSRDGPAAGGPRLQYF TGTGCCACCAGCAGAGACGGGCCCGCAGCGGGGGGACCTCGTCTTCAGTACTTC
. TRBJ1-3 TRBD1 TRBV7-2 CASSLAFDRVGNTIYF TGTGCCAGCAGCTTAGCGTTCGACAGGGTTGGAAACACCATATATTTT
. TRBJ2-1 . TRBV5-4 CASSWGTRGPPDNEQFF TGTGCCAGCAGCTGGGGGACGAGGGGCCCCCCGGACAATGAGCAGTTCTTC
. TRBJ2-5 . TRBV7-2 CASSLDGGLETQYF TGTGCCAGCAGCTTAGATGGGGGTCTAGAGACCCAGTACTTC
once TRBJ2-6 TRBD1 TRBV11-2 CASSLVQGARSGANVLTF TGTGCCAGCAGCTTAGTCCAGGGGGCGAGGTCTGGGGCCAACGTCCTGACCTTC
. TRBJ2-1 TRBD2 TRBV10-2 CASTTSGPQFF TGCGCCAGCACCACTAGCGGGCCGCAGTTCTTC
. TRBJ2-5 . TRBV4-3 CASSQDRRETQYF TGCGCCAGCAGCCAAGATCGAAGGGAGACCCAGTACTTC
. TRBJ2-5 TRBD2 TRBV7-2 CASSSPLSLLAGQETQYF TGTGCCAGCAGCTCCCCCCTCTCCCTACTAGCGGGGCAAGAGACCCAGTACTTC
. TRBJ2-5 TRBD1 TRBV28 CASSLGTGWRETQYF TGTGCCAGCAGTTTAGGGACAGGGTGGAGAGAGACCCAGTACTTC
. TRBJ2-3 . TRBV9 CASSFQGGSTDTQYF TGTGCCAGCAGCTTCCAAGGCGGGAGCACAGATACGCAGTATTTT
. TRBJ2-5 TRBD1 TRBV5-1 CASSSPDRVGETQYF TGCGCCAGCAGCTCCCCCGACAGGGTAGGGGAGACCCAGTACTTC
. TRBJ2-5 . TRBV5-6 CASTLILGAATQETQYF TGTGCCAGCACCCTAATTCTGGGGGCTGCCACCCAAGAGACCCAGTACTTC
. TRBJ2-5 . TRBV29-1 CSGAEAQEAQYF TGCAGCGGTGCAGAGGCTCAAGAGGCCCAGTACTTC
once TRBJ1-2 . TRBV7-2 CASSPPGNYGYTF TGTGCCAGCAGCCCCCCCGGGAACTATGGCTACACCTTC
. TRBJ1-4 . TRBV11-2 CASSLDRTEKLFF TGTGCCAGCAGCTTAGACAGGACTGAAAAACTGTTTTTT
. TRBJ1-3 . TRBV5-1 CASSLGHAGNTIYF TGCGCCAGCAGCTTGGGACATGCTGGAAACACCATATATTTT
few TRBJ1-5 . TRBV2 CASSELGVGNSNQPQHF TGTGCCAGCAGTGAACTGGGGGTCGGGAATAGCAATCAGCCCCAGCATTTT
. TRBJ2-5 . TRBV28 CASSSSGPETQYF TGTGCCAGCAGTTCCTCGGGGCCGGAGACCCAGTACTTC
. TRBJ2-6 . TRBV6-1 CASSEADSSGANVLTF TGTGCCAGCAGTGAAGCGGACAGCTCTGGGGCCAACGTCCTGACTTTC
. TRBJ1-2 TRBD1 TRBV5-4 CASSPQGARFLGYTF TGTGCCAGCAGCCCGCAGGGGGCCAGATTCTTGGGCTACACCTTC
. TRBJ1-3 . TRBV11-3 CASSLDSNSGNTIYF TGTGCCAGCAGCTTAGACAGCAACTCTGGAAACACCATATATTTT